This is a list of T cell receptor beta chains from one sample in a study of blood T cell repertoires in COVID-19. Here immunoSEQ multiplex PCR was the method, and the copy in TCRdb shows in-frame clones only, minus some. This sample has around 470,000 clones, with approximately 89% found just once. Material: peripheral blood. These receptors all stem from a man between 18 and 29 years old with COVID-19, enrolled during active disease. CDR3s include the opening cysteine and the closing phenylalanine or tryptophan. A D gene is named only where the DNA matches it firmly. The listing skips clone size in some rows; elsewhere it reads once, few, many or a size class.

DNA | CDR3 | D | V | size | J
TGCGCCAGCAGCCTAGGTTTGAGACTAGCGGGGGATTCTAGCACAGATACGCAGTATTTT | CASSLGLRLAGDSSTDTQYF | TRBD2 | TRBV5-1 | NA | TRBJ2-3
TGTGCCTGCGGGACAGCCGGGGATCAGCCCCAGCATTTT | CACGTAGDQPQHF | TRBD1 | TRBV30 | NA | TRBJ1-5
TGCGCCAGCACCTCTAGCGGGAACACAGATACGCAGTATTTT | CASTSSGNTDTQYF | TRBD2 | TRBV10-1 | NA | TRBJ2-3
TGTGCCAGCAGCCTGTGGGCCAGCACAGATACGCAGTATTTT | CASSLWASTDTQYF | NA | TRBV27 | NA | TRBJ2-3
TGTGCCAGCAGCGAAGGACAGGCGCGAAGTTCACCCCTCCACTTT | CASSEGQARSSPLHF | TRBD1 | TRBV5-4 | NA | TRBJ1-6
TGTGCCAGCAGCGCTGACAGAAATCAGCCCCAGCATTTT | CASSADRNQPQHF | NA | TRBV9 | NA | TRBJ1-5
TGTGCCAGCTCACCCCCGTCCGGTGACTCCTACAATGAGCAGTTCTTC | CASSPPSGDSYNEQFF | NA | TRBV18 | NA | TRBJ2-1
TGTGCCAGCAGCTTGGATAGGTTGAGGGTCTGGGCCGGGGAGCTGTTTTTT | CASSLDRLRVWAGELFF | NA | TRBV5-5 | NA | TRBJ2-2
TGTGCCAGCAGTCCCCAAAATTCACCCCTCCACTTT | CASSPQNSPLHF | NA | TRBV27 | NA | TRBJ1-6
TGCGCCAGCAGCCCGAGCGGGGGGGCGGCCGGGGAGCTGTTTTTT | CASSPSGGAAGELFF | TRBD2 | TRBV4-1 | NA | TRBJ2-2
TGTGCCAGCAGTCTGGGCTTGCAGGGGGGAGAGACCCAGTACTTC | CASSLGLQGGETQYF | NA | TRBV2 | NA | TRBJ2-5
TGTGCCAGCAGTGTAGGACTGAAAAATGAGCAGTTCTTC | CASSVGLKNEQFF | NA | TRBV2 | NA | TRBJ2-1
TGCGCCAGCAGCCCGACCGGACAGGGAGGCGAGCAGTACTTC | CASSPTGQGGEQYF | TRBD1 | TRBV5-1 | NA | TRBJ2-7
TGTGCCAGCAGGGACTCGGTCTCCTACGAGCAGTACTTC | CASRDSVSYEQYF | NA | TRBV6-5 | NA | TRBJ2-7
TGTGCCAGCAAGTCGGGGAACACTGAAGCTTTCTTT | CASKSGNTEAFF | NA | TRBV6-5 | NA | TRBJ1-1
TGTGCCAGTAGTAAGGGACAGGGGGTGACCGGGGAGCTGTTTTTT | CASSKGQGVTGELFF | TRBD1 | TRBV19 | NA | TRBJ2-2
TGTGCCAGCAGTTTCCGCCCGACAGGGGGGAGCACTGAAGCTTTCTTT | CASSFRPTGGSTEAFF | TRBD1 | TRBV27 | NA | TRBJ1-1
TGTGCCAGCAGTAATACGGGACAGGGCATCTATGGCTACACCTTC | CASSNTGQGIYGYTF | TRBD1 | TRBV6-6 | once | TRBJ1-2
TGTGCCAGCACCATGACGCCGGGACATGTTATTGGAAACACCATATATTTT | CASTMTPGHVIGNTIYF | NA | TRBV7-9 | NA | TRBJ1-3
TGTGCCACCAGCAGAACCGGGACAGGGGGGAACGAGCAGTACTTC | CATSRTGTGGNEQYF | TRBD1 | TRBV15 | NA | TRBJ2-7
TGTGCCAGCAGTACTCCAAGGAGCAAACAGCCCCAGCATTTT | CASSTPRSKQPQHF | NA | TRBV6-6 | NA | TRBJ1-5
TGTGCCAGCAGCGTAGCCGTAGGAGAGGCCTACGAGCAGTACTTC | CASSVAVGEAYEQYF | NA | TRBV9 | NA | TRBJ2-7
TGTGCCAGCAGCCAAAGCTTGGCCAAAAACATTCAGTACTTC | CASSQSLAKNIQYF | NA | TRBV14 | NA | TRBJ2-4
TGCGCCAGCAGCCAAGTTGGGGTAGCGGGGTTCACAGATACGCAGTATTTT | CASSQVGVAGFTDTQYF | TRBD2 | TRBV4-1 | NA | TRBJ2-3
TGTGCCAGCAGCCGAACTCTCGGGACAGGGGGTGAGCAGTTCTTC | CASSRTLGTGGEQFF | TRBD1 | TRBV6-6 | NA | TRBJ2-1
TGTGCCAGCAGCTTGGAGGGGTCAGGGACTGAAGCTTTCTTT | CASSLEGSGTEAFF | NA | TRBV13 | NA | TRBJ1-1